These 20 T cell receptor beta chains were sequenced from one sample in a study of blood T cell repertoires in COVID-19. The assay was immunoSEQ multiplex PCR, and TCRdb's table has in-frame clones only and misses some. The table has approximately 120,000 clones, roughly 88% seen once. Sequenced input: peripheral blood. The receptor set was obtained from a woman aged 80 or over with active or convalescent COVID-19.

This clone has a single count. The J gene is TRBJ1-2, the V gene TRBV18; D is possibly TRBD1 (6 bases). Germline CDR1 KGHSH, CDR2 LQKENI. V lost 3 bases to trimming and J lost 6 bases, with 11 bases between them. The CDR3 consists of 13 residues. In nucleotides, the CDR3 is TGTGCCAGCTCACCCGGCAGGGGCAATGGCTACACCTTC. Translation: CASSPGRGNGYTF.

This sequence joins TRBV5-8 and TRBJ2-3; 7 bases map to TRBD1. V lost 1 base, J lost 4 bases, and 9 bases stayed unmatched. Germline V lookup: CDR1 SGHTS, CDR2 YDEGEE. The CDR3 contains 16 residues. The CDR3 DNA is TGTGCCAGCAGCTTGATCCTCGGGACAGCGGCAGATACGCAGTATTTT. As protein: CASSLILGTAADTQYF.

The chain's CDR3 is CASSERTSGRTYNEQFF. The CDR3 DNA follows: TGCGCCAGCAGCGAACGGACTAGCGGGCGAACCTACAATGAGCAGTTCTTC. V usage is TRBV5-1 and J usage is TRBJ2-1; 11 nucleotides line up with TRBD2. Trimming at V came to 4 bases and at J to 2 bases, leaving 8 bases not matched to a gene. Germline CDR1 is SGHRS and CDR2 is YFSETQ. The CDR3 consists of 17 residues.

The CDR3 DNA reads TGCGCCAGCAGACCTGCCGGACAGAGCACTGAAGCTTTCTTT. This codes for CASRPAGQSTEAFF. The rearrangement links TRBV10-1 to TRBJ1-1, with D tentatively TRBD1 (6 bases). Trimming pared 6 bases from V and 4 bases from J, leaving 15 bases between. The CDR3 runs to 14 residues. Germline-derived CDR1 and CDR2 are WNHNN and SYGVQD (reference sequence).

The rearrangement joins TRBV5-1 to TRBJ2-5; 8 nucleotides line up with TRBD1. The V and J ends lost 3 bases and 5 bases, in that order; junction bases with no gene match: 6. This CDR3 spans 14 amino acids. The germline gives CDR1 SGHRS, CDR2 YFSETQ. The CDR3 loop is CASSSSGGRETQYF. For the CDR3, the DNA is TGCGCCAGCAGCTCTTCAGGGGGCCGGGAGACCCAGTACTTC.

The chain is built from TRBV7-8 and TRBJ2-1; the D is unclear. V lost 5 bases, J lost 2 bases, and 13 bases lay in between. Germline CDR1 SGHVS, CDR2 FQNEAQ. This CDR3 region has 15 residues. CDR3 sequence: CASSIGRGTYNEQFF. CDR3 DNA sequence: TGTGCCAGCAGCATAGGCCGCGGAACCTACAATGAGCAGTTCTTC.

The sample holds a few counts of this clone. The chain employs TRBV5-1 and TRBJ2-2; 13 bases align to TRBD2. The CDR3 has 15 amino acids. V dropped 6 bases and J dropped 10; count of bases not matched to a gene: 9. CDR1 is SGHRS, CDR2 YFSETQ, per germline. CDR3 protein: CASKTGLAGSVELFF. CDR3 coding DNA: TGCGCCAGCAAGACGGGACTAGCGGGATCTGTGGAGCTGTTTTTT.

The J gene is TRBJ1-5, the V gene TRBV4-1; a possible D gene is TRBD1 (5 bases). Germline loops: CDR1 MGHRA, CDR2 YSYEKL. V lost 0 bases and J 4 bases, leaving 13 bases between the germline ends. This CDR3 is built from 16 residues. CDR3 bases: TGCGCCAGCAGCCAAGATCCCCTGACAGCAAATCAGCCCCAGCATTTT. Protein sequence: CASSQDPLTANQPQHF.

The chain links TRBV7-8 to TRBJ1-5; D remains unclear. Deletions cut 2 bases from V and 8 bases from J, with 10 bases between. Germline assignment: CDR1 SGHVS and CDR2 FQNEAQ. This CDR3 is 13 amino acids long. CDR3 loop: CASSLTFQEPQHF. For the CDR3, the DNA is TGTGCCAGCAGCTTAACGTTTCAGGAGCCCCAGCATTTT.

V gene TRBV18 combines with J gene TRBJ2-1; 7 bases match TRBD1. Germline-derived CDR1 and CDR2 are KGHSH and LQKENI. The CDR3 runs to 15 residues. V was pared by 4 bases and J by 10 bases, with 13 bases of the junction left unmatched. The DNA of the CDR3 is TGTGCCAGCTCACATGGACAGGATCCTGGAATAGAGCAGTTCTTC. Protein: CASSHGQDPGIEQFF.

The V and J genes are TRBV11-2 and TRBJ2-1; 11 bases line up with TRBD2. CDR1 is SGHAT and CDR2 is FQNNGV in the germline V gene. V gave up 5 bases and J gave up 3 bases; unmatched junction bases: 6. CDR3 length: 16 amino acids. CDR3 sequence (DNA): TGTGCCAGCAGCCTAGGGACTAGCGGTTACTACAATGAGCAGTTCTTC. It encodes CASSLGTSGYYNEQFF.

The chain employs TRBV19 and TRBJ2-2; 13 bases line up with TRBD2. CDR1 LNHDA and CDR2 SQIVND come from the germline V gene (reference sequence). The J segment lost 4 bases and the V segment lost 6 bases, leaving 5 bases of the junction unmatched. CDR3 length equals 16 residues. CDR3 in amino acids: CASRTGLAGPTGELFF. The DNA of the CDR3 is TGTGCCAGTAGGACGGGACTAGCGGGACCCACCGGGGAGCTGTTTTTT.

This clone has a single count. J is TRBJ1-5 and V is TRBV9; 7 nucleotides line up with TRBD1. After removal of 0 bases from V and 7 bases from J, the junction contained 4 bases not matched to a gene. The CDR3 runs 14 residues. Germline V lookup: CDR1 SGDLS, CDR2 YYNGEE. CDR3 in amino acids: CASSVGNRGQPQHF. The CDR3 DNA reads TGTGCCAGCAGCGTAGGGAACAGGGGCCAGCCCCAGCATTTT.

V usage is TRBV7-3 and J usage is TRBJ2-1, with D possibly matching TRBD1 (6 bases). The CDR3 totals 14 residues. Trimming took off 2 bases at V and 8 bases at J, with 13 bases between the two ends. Germline CDR1 SGHTA, CDR2 FQGTGA. The CDR3 DNA follows: TGTGCCAGCAGCTTAGGGGGCCCCGCGGATGAGCAGTTCTTC. This codes for CASSLGGPADEQFF.

This clone was recorded once. V usage is TRBV6-4 and J usage is TRBJ2-1; the match to TRBD2 covers 12 bases. This CDR3 is built from 15 residues. The germline CDR1 and CDR2 sequences are MRHNA and SNTAGT. Losses at the gene ends were 5 bases for V and 8 bases for J; bases not matched to a gene: 7. The CDR3 DNA reads TGTGCCAGCAGTTCTGGACTAGCGGGAAAGGATGAGCAGTTCTTC. Translating gives CASSSGLAGKDEQFF.

The chain employs TRBV19 and TRBJ2-4; a weak D match, TRBD1 (6 bases). Between the trimmed V and J ends, which lost 5 bases and 4 bases, there was a span of 12 bases. CDR3 length equals 14 residues. Germline CDR1 is LNHDA and CDR2 is SQIVND (reference sequence). The CDR3, as DNA: TGTGCCAGTAGTGTTCGGACAGTGAAAAACATTCAGTACTTC. This encodes CASSVRTVKNIQYF.

The chain is built from TRBV5-1 and TRBJ2-3; TRBD2 agrees at 10 bases. The length of the CDR3 is 15 residues. The V gene's germline CDR1 is SGHRS and CDR2 YFSETQ. V shed 5 bases, J shed 6 bases, and the junction held 9 bases outside the gene matches. CDR3 residues: CASRPRAGGPDTQYF. CDR3 nucleotides: TGCGCCAGCAGGCCCCGAGCGGGAGGGCCGGATACGCAGTATTTT.

This clone was seen a handful of times. The rearrangement links TRBV2 to TRBJ1-4; D may be TRBD1 (6 bases). CDR3 length: 14 amino acids. The V gene's germline CDR1 is SNHLY and CDR2 FYNNEI. Trimming left V 6 bases short and J 7 bases short, with 15 bases between. As DNA, the CDR3 is TGTGCCAGCAGCAACACAGGGCCGGTTGAAAAACTGTTTTTT. This translates into CASSNTGPVEKLFF.

The rearrangement links TRBV6-6 to TRBJ2-7, with TRBD2 matching over 9 bases. Losses at the gene ends were 4 bases for V and 2 bases for J; bases not matched to a gene: 0. Germline V gene lookup returns CDR1 MNHNY and CDR2 SVGAGI (reference sequence). This CDR3 is 13 amino acids long. CDR3 protein: CASSSSGTYEQYF. DNA for the CDR3: TGTGCCAGCAGTTCTAGCGGGACCTACGAGCAGTACTTC.

The chain recombines TRBV9 with TRBJ2-2; D gene ambiguous. CDR1 is SGDLS and CDR2 is YYNGEE in the germline V gene. This CDR3 contains 15 residues. Trimming stripped 3 bases from V and 3 bases from J, with 12 bases between. The CDR3 DNA follows: TGTGCCAGCAGCGGAGCCCAACGGGACACCGGGGAGCTGTTTTTT. Its protein is CASSGAQRDTGELFF. Together with reference TRBV9 and TRBJ2-2, the CDR3 gives the full variable domain: DSGVTQTPKHLITATGQRVTLRCSPRSGDLSVYWYQQSLDQGLQFLIQYYNGEERAKGNILERFSAQQFPDLHSELNLSSLELGDSALYFCASSGAQRDTGELFFGEGSRLTVL.